The 26 T cell receptor beta chains in this list originate from one sample, sequenced in a study of shared T cell receptors in the human thymus. Sequencing used immunoSEQ multiplex PCR; TCRdb keeps in-frame clones, though not all of them. This table has 700,000 or so clones, over 75% appearing once. The same data also contributed to another study, on human thymus T cells.

The sample taken for sequencing was thymocytes. Every receptor here comes from a girl under three years old with a congenital heart defect.

CDR3 nucleotide sequence: TGTGCCAGCAGCTTGGATCAGGCGGGGGGCTACACCTTC. Translating gives CASSLDQAGGYTF. This chain connects TRBV5-6 to TRBJ1-2; no firm D call. Trimming took 0 bases from V and 8 from J, leaving 11 bases between them. CDR1 and CDR2 from the germline V gene are SGHDT and YYEEEE. This CDR3 contains 13 residues.

This clone came up once. This chain joins TRBV27 and TRBJ1-2, with D maybe TRBD1 (6 bases). The CDR3 has 17 residues. The V and J ends lost 4 bases and 3 bases respectively, with 21 bases between them. Germline V lookup: CDR1 MNHEY, CDR2 SMNVEV (reference sequence). The CDR3 loop reads CASSSLYGTRNDYGYTF. The CDR3 DNA reads TGTGCCAGCAGTTCTCTCTACGGGACACGCAACGACTATGGCTACACCTTC.

This clone was seen only once. The V and J genes are TRBV9 and TRBJ2-6; the D is unclear. There are 17 residues in the CDR3. Trimming removed 2 bases at V and 2 bases at J, with 14 bases between. Germline loops: CDR1 SGDLS, CDR2 YYNGEE. DNA of the CDR3: TGTGCCAGCAGCGTCCCCCTCTACACAGCTGGGGCCAACGTCCTGACTTTC. It codes for CASSVPLYTAGANVLTF.

The chain has TRBV7-9 and TRBJ2-7; no definite D call. V shed 4 bases and J shed 3 bases, with 7 bases lying between them. The CDR3 length is 12 residues. Germline CDR1 is SEHNR and CDR2 is FQNEAQ (reference sequence). CDR3 nucleotide sequence: TGTGCCAGCAGCTCTCTTTTCTACGAGCAGTACTTC. It encodes CASSSLFYEQYF. Filled out from reference TRBV7-9 and TRBJ2-7, the complete variable domain reads DTGVSQNPRHKITKRGQNVTFRCDPISEHNRLYWYRQTLGQGPEFLTYFQNEAQLEKSRLLSDRFSAERPKGSFSTLEIQRTEQGDSAMYLCASSSLFYEQYFGPGTRLTVT.

This chain connects TRBV25-1 to TRBJ2-1, with D perhaps matching TRBD1 (5 bases). V was clipped by 6 bases and J by 10 bases, with 19 bases between them. Germline CDR1 MGHDK, CDR2 SYGVNS. The CDR3 contains 14 residues. The DNA for the CDR3 is TGTGCCAGCAGCGAACGACAGTCAGTAGGGGAGCAGTTCTTC. This translates into CASSERQSVGEQFF.

The V gene is TRBV19, the J gene TRBJ1-1; D might be TRBD1 (5 bases). The germline V and J ends were trimmed by 3 bases and 3 bases, with 17 bases remaining between them. The germline CDR1 and CDR2 sequences are LNHDA and SQIVND (reference sequence). The CDR3 is 16 residues long. For the CDR3, the DNA is TGTGCCAGTAGTATTCACCGGGGGGTAAGCGACACTGAAGCTTTCTTT. This sequence encodes CASSIHRGVSDTEAFF.

The chain recombines TRBV25-1 with TRBJ2-1, with D perhaps matching TRBD2 (6 bases). Looked up from germline, CDR1 is MGHDK and CDR2 is SYGVNS. The CDR3 extends over 17 amino acids. V was cut by 3 bases and J by 4 bases, with 19 bases left in between. CDR3 loop: CASSDLERAGIYNEQFF. The CDR3 DNA reads TGTGCCAGCAGTGATCTGGAAAGGGCGGGGATATACAATGAGCAGTTCTTC.

V usage is TRBV4-1 and J usage is TRBJ1-2; 12 bases are a match to TRBD1. The CDR3 length is 16 residues. Germline CDR1 MGHRA, CDR2 YSYEKL. J gave up 4 bases and V 4 bases, and 7 bases lay outside the gene matches. In DNA form, the CDR3 reads TGCGCCAGCAGCCCACCGGGACAGGGGGCAATCTATGGCTACACCTTC. Its protein is CASSPPGQGAIYGYTF.

J is TRBJ1-5 and V is TRBV15; TRBD1 aligns across 11 bases. The CDR3 sequence is 18 residues long. The J segment lost 0 bases and the V segment lost 5 bases, leaving 9 bases of the junction unmatched. CDR1 and CDR2 (germline): LNHNV, YYDKDF (reference sequence). CDR3 residues: CATSPRTGGLYSNQPQHF. In nucleotides, the CDR3 is TGTGCCACCAGCCCTCGGACAGGGGGCCTCTATAGCAATCAGCCCCAGCATTTT.

The chain links TRBV5-6 to TRBJ2-3, with D maybe TRBD2 (5 bases). Germline CDR1 SGHDT, CDR2 YYEEEE. This CDR3 region has 16 residues. The V end lost 3 bases, the J end lost 2 bases, and 16 bases lay between the germline ends. The CDR3 DNA reads as TGTGCCAGCAGCTCCCCTACTAGACCCAACACAGATACGCAGTATTTT. This translates into CASSSPTRPNTDTQYF. The whole variable domain, remainder taken from reference TRBV5-6 and TRBJ2-3, is DAGVTQSPTHLIKTRGQQVTLRCSPKSGHDTVSWYQQALGQGPQFIFQYYEEEERQRGNFPDRFSGHQFPNYSSELNVNALLLGDSALYLCASSSPTRPNTDTQYFGPGTRLTVL.

This rearrangement joins TRBV25-1 to TRBJ1-1; a weak D match, TRBD1 (5 bases). Germline loops: CDR1 MGHDK, CDR2 SYGVNS. The CDR3 covers 16 residues. Trimming took off 2 bases at V and 5 bases at J, with 18 bases between the two ends. Written as DNA, the CDR3 is TGTGCCAGCAGTGAAGCGGGGGGATCCACGGGGACTGAAGCTTTCTTT. Translated: CASSEAGGSTGTEAFF. Together with reference TRBV25-1 and TRBJ1-1, the CDR3 gives the full variable domain: EADIYQTPRYLVIGTGKKITLECSQTMGHDKMYWYQQDPGMELHLIHYSYGVNSTEKGDLSSESTVSRIRTEHFPLTLESARPSHTSQYLCASSEAGGSTGTEAFFGQGTRLTVV.

The chain links TRBV28 to TRBJ2-1; 8 nucleotides agree with TRBD2. Germline CDR1 reads MDHEN; CDR2 reads SYDVKM. The CDR3 extends over 18 amino acids. V shed 5 bases, J shed 6 bases, and the junction held 18 bases outside the gene matches. DNA of the CDR3: TGTGCCAGCAGTCTTGCTAGCGGGCGGGGGTGGGTAGGCAATGAGCAGTTCTTC. Translation gives CASSLASGRGWVGNEQFF.

The chain links TRBV9 to TRBJ1-6, with D hard to call. The V end lost 0 bases, the J end lost 10 bases, and 11 bases lay between the germline ends. Germline CDR1 and CDR2: SGDLS and YYNGEE. The CDR3 length is 14 residues. The CDR3 sequence is CASSVESAGSPLHF. The CDR3 coding sequence is TGTGCCAGCAGCGTAGAGAGTGCGGGGTCACCCCTCCACTTT.

The gene calls are TRBV29-1 and TRBJ2-5; 7 nucleotides match TRBD2. V was pared by 6 bases and J by 2 bases, with 15 bases of the junction left unmatched. Germline-derived CDR1 and CDR2 are SQVTM and ANQGSEA. The CDR3 is 16 amino acids. For the CDR3, the DNA is TGCAGCGTCGACCGGTCTAGCGGCGGGGAGCAAGAGACCCAGTACTTC. This translates into CSVDRSSGGEQETQYF.

The V and J genes are TRBV5-1 and TRBJ1-2; D ambiguous. Germline-derived CDR1 and CDR2 are SGHRS and YFSETQ. Between the trimmed V and J ends, which lost 3 bases and 4 bases, there was a span of 7 bases. The CDR3 is 12 amino acids. The DNA of the CDR3 is TGCGCCAGCAGCTCTGAGTTCTATGGCTACACCTTC. As protein: CASSSEFYGYTF.

The chain carries TRBV27 and TRBJ1-5; unclear D gene. Germline lookup yields CDR1 MNHEY and CDR2 SMNVEV (reference sequence). V shed 3 bases and J shed 3 bases, with 6 bases lying between them. The CDR3 is 13 residues long. This chain's CDR3 is CASSFSANQPQHF. In DNA, the CDR3 is TGTGCCAGCAGTTTCAGTGCCAATCAGCCCCAGCATTTT.

The V and J genes are TRBV6-5 and TRBJ1-1; the match to TRBD1 covers 10 bases. The CDR3 length is 15 residues. V shed 6 bases, J shed 5 bases, and the junction held 9 bases outside the gene matches. The germline CDR1 and CDR2 sequences are MNHEY and SVGAGI. The CDR3 DNA reads TGTGCCAGCAGGAAGGACAGGGGGGGGCGGACTGAAGCTTTCTTT. It codes for CASRKDRGGRTEAFF.

This chain connects TRBV6-6 to TRBJ2-5, with 10 bases identical to TRBD2. Per germline, CDR1 MNHNY and CDR2 SVGAGI (reference sequence). V lost 7 bases and J lost 5; bases outside the gene matches: 10. CDR3 length: 15 residues. The CDR3 nucleotides are TGTGCCAGCAAAATCGGACTAGCGGAGGATGAGACCCAGTACTTC. This codes for CASKIGLAEDETQYF.

This chain joins TRBV20-1 and TRBJ2-1; D remains unclear. Per the germline V gene, CDR1 is DFQATT and CDR2 is SNEGSKA (reference sequence). The CDR3 runs 11 residues. Trimming removed 2 bases at V and 4 bases at J, with 3 bases between. This CDR3 is CSARSYNEQFF. For the CDR3, the DNA is TGCAGTGCTAGATCGTACAATGAGCAGTTCTTC.

The V call is TRBV19, the J call TRBJ2-5; tentative D call: TRBD2 (5 bases). The germline V gene encodes CDR1 LNHDA and CDR2 SQIVND (reference sequence). The V gene lost 6 bases and the J gene lost 0 bases, with 20 bases spanning the gap. The CDR3 has 17 residues. The CDR3 spells CASSLALQSSYQETQYF. DNA of the CDR3: TGTGCCAGTAGCCTAGCACTCCAGAGCTCGTACCAAGAGACCCAGTACTTC.

As concerns this clone: Other DNA variants within this sample encode the same CDR3. The chain combines TRBV6-5 with TRBJ2-3, with TRBD1 matching 9 bases. Trimming took 6 bases from V and 3 from J; bases not matched to a gene: 4. The CDR3 spans 14 residues. Germline lookup yields CDR1 MNHEY and CDR2 SVGAGI. The chain's CDR3 is CASRAGTGTDTQYF. The CDR3 DNA is TGTGCCAGCAGAGCGGGGACAGGGACAGATACGCAGTATTTT.

This chain uses TRBV11-2 with TRBJ1-2, with 8 bases that match TRBD1. Germline lookup yields CDR1 SGHAT and CDR2 FQNNGV. Trimming removed 3 bases from V and 6 bases from J; junction bases left unmatched: 9. This CDR3 is 15 amino acids long. The CDR3 region is CASSFGPRGRDGYTF. The CDR3 DNA reads as TGTGCCAGCAGCTTTGGACCCAGGGGGCGCGATGGCTACACCTTC.

The V and J genes are TRBV4-1 and TRBJ1-1; TRBD1 aligns across 7 bases. The germline V gene encodes CDR1 MGHRA and CDR2 YSYEKL. The CDR3 spans 15 residues. J lost 6 bases, V lost 3 bases, and 10 bases had no gene match. The CDR3 DNA follows: TGCGCCAGCAGCCACACAAGGGGGCAGGGGCCTGAAGCTTTCTTT. Translating it yields CASSHTRGQGPEAFF.

This clone showed up just once. This chain joins TRBV28 and TRBJ1-2, with D uncertain. The CDR3 sequence is 16 residues long. Between the trimmed V and J ends, which lost 3 bases and 0 bases, there was a span of 14 bases. CDR1 is MDHEN, CDR2 SYDVKM, per germline. CDR3 in amino acids: CASSFLGDLANYGYTF. The DNA for the CDR3 is TGTGCCAGCAGTTTTCTTGGAGATCTAGCTAACTATGGCTACACCTTC.

This rearrangement joins TRBV14 to TRBJ2-7; the D gene is possibly TRBD2 (6 bases). CDR3 size: 15 residues. Trimming cost V 2 bases and J 5 bases, with 16 bases left between them. Germline V CDR1 and CDR2: SGHDN, FVKESK. CDR3 coding DNA: TGTGCCAGCAGCCAATACGCCACGGGGGTGCACGAGCAGTACTTC. Translated: CASSQYATGVHEQYF.

The chain links TRBV27 to TRBJ2-7, with a tentative D call TRBD2 (7 bases). V lost 0 bases and J 3 bases, leaving 24 bases between the germline ends. The CDR3 runs 19 residues. Per germline, CDR1 MNHEY and CDR2 SMNVEV (reference sequence). CDR3 DNA sequence: TGTGCCAGCAGTTTATCCCCCCGCGGGGCGGGGGCGCCCAACTACGAGCAGTACTTC. Its translation is CASSLSPRGAGAPNYEQYF.